The T cell receptor (beta chain) described here comes from a study of siplizumab effects on memory and regulatory T cells. Points from the study as a whole: Among mappable alloreactive CD4+ clones, the Treg-derived fraction averaged approximately 75% with siplizumab versus around 30% in controls. The study found naive T cells seemingly more diverse than memory cells and seemingly major alloresponse contributors. Tracing alloreactive clones into unstimulated subsets worked for only a minor fraction of them. Of the proliferating CD4+ or CD8+ clones, roughly 80-96% lacked a naive or memory phenotype that could be assigned.

As for this clone: As yet, its antigen is unknown.

The length of the CDR3 is 16 residues. J lost 7 bases, V lost 8 bases, and 14 bases had no gene match. CDR1 and CDR2 (germline): MNHNY, SVGAGI (reference sequence). The method was immunoSEQ multiplex PCR; TCRdb's version includes in-frame clones alone and lacks a portion of them. The repertoire holds about 72,000 clones, with about 89% as singletons. The rearrangement links TRBV6-6 to TRBJ2-1, with 10 bases lining up with TRBD1. Sequenced sample: CD8+ T cells sorted from blood. This receptor was identified in a human donor in good health. The CDR3 bases are TGTGCCAGCCTCTATGGGACAGGGGTTTGGCAGAATGAGCAGTTCTTC. Translating it yields CASLYGTGVWQNEQFF.